The 6 T cell receptor beta chains below were found in one sample sequenced in a study of PD-1 blockade in mismatch repair-deficient tumors. Profiled with immunoSEQ multiplex PCR; TCRdb holds only in-frame clones, not every one. This sample has under 50,000 clones, with over 60% found just once. The specimen comprised PBMCs, sampled before pembrolizumab treatment. The receptors originated from an adult with mismatch repair-deficient cancer.

The gene calls are TRBV19 and TRBJ1-5; D possibly corresponds to TRBD1 (6 bases). CDR1 LNHDA and CDR2 SQIVND come from the germline V gene (reference sequence). V shed 5 bases and J shed 2 bases, with 13 bases lying between them. The CDR3 loop spans 15 amino acids. CDR3 DNA: TGTGCCAGTAGTTCCACAGGGAACGGCAATCAGCCCCAGCATTTT. Amino acids: CASSSTGNGNQPQHF.

The V and J genes are TRBV2 and TRBJ1-1; weak D call: TRBD1 (5 bases). Germline CDR1 SNHLY, CDR2 FYNNEI. V lost 0 bases and J lost 1, with 9 bases in between. The CDR3 spans 15 residues. Here the CDR3 reads CASSEAGQGNTEAFF. Written as DNA, the CDR3 is TGTGCCAGCAGTGAAGCGGGGCAGGGGAACACTGAAGCTTTCTTT.

The V gene is TRBV19, the J gene TRBJ1-5; D is unclear. V lost 5 bases and J lost 7, with 15 bases in between. Germline loops: CDR1 LNHDA, CDR2 SQIVND (reference sequence). The CDR3 runs 14 residues. CDR3 DNA sequence: TGTGCCAGTAGTCCAACAATGAACAACCAGCCCCAGCATTTT. Its protein is CASSPTMNNQPQHF.

This chain uses TRBV5-5 with TRBJ2-5; perhaps TRBD2 as D (6 bases). Trimming removed 3 bases from V and 1 base from J, with 13 bases in between. Germline loops: CDR1 SGHKS, CDR2 YYEKEE (reference sequence). The CDR3 is made up of 15 amino acids. The CDR3 loop reads CASSSGGGTQETQYF. The CDR3 DNA is TGTGCCAGCAGCTCTGGCGGAGGGACCCAAGAGACCCAGTACTTC.

The chain is built from TRBV5-6 and TRBJ2-7; 7 bases align to TRBD1. V was pared by 5 bases and J by 2 bases, with 4 bases of the junction left unmatched. Germline V CDR1 and CDR2: SGHDT, YYEEEE. This CDR3 has 13 residues. The CDR3 DNA reads TGTGCCAGCAGTTGGGACAGTCCCTACGAGCAGTACTTC. This codes for CASSWDSPYEQYF.

This clone has a handful of counts. This chain joins TRBV12-5 and TRBJ2-7; D unclear. With 5 bases removed from V and 5 bases from J, the gap between germline ends came to 10 bases. This CDR3 region has 12 residues. Looked up from germline, CDR1 is LGHNT and CDR2 is FRNRAP. In nucleotides, the CDR3 is TGTGCTAGTGGTCCCTACACCGACGAGCAGTACTTC. Its translation is CASGPYTDEQYF. Full variable domain (rest looked up from reference TRBV12-5 and TRBJ2-7): DARVTQTPRHKVTEMGQEVTMRCQPILGHNTVFWYRQTMMQGLELLAYFRNRAPLDDSGMPKDRFSAEMPDATLATLKIQPSEPRDSAVYFCASGPYTDEQYFGPGTRLTVT.